Listed here is a single TCR beta chain. There are 16 residues in the CDR3. Trimming shortened V by 4 bases and J by 4 bases, and 20 bases separated the two germline ends. From germline, CDR1 is MNHEY and CDR2 SMNVEV (reference sequence). The data were taken from a study of cytomegalovirus exposure and HLA in healthy donors. Data came from immunoSEQ multiplex PCR; TCRdb stores just in-frame clones and leaves some out. The sample carries about 260,000 clones, about 90% recorded once. The rearrangement links TRBV27 to TRBJ2-7; D might be TRBD1 or TRBD2, each matching 5 bases. This TCR was recovered from a woman aged 30 to 39 in good health and CMV-seronegative. The sequenced sample was PBMCs. DNA of the CDR3: TGTGCCAGCAGTTGGCAATTGGGGGAGAGGGCTTACGAGCAGTACTTC. Translating it yields CASSWQLGERAYEQYF.